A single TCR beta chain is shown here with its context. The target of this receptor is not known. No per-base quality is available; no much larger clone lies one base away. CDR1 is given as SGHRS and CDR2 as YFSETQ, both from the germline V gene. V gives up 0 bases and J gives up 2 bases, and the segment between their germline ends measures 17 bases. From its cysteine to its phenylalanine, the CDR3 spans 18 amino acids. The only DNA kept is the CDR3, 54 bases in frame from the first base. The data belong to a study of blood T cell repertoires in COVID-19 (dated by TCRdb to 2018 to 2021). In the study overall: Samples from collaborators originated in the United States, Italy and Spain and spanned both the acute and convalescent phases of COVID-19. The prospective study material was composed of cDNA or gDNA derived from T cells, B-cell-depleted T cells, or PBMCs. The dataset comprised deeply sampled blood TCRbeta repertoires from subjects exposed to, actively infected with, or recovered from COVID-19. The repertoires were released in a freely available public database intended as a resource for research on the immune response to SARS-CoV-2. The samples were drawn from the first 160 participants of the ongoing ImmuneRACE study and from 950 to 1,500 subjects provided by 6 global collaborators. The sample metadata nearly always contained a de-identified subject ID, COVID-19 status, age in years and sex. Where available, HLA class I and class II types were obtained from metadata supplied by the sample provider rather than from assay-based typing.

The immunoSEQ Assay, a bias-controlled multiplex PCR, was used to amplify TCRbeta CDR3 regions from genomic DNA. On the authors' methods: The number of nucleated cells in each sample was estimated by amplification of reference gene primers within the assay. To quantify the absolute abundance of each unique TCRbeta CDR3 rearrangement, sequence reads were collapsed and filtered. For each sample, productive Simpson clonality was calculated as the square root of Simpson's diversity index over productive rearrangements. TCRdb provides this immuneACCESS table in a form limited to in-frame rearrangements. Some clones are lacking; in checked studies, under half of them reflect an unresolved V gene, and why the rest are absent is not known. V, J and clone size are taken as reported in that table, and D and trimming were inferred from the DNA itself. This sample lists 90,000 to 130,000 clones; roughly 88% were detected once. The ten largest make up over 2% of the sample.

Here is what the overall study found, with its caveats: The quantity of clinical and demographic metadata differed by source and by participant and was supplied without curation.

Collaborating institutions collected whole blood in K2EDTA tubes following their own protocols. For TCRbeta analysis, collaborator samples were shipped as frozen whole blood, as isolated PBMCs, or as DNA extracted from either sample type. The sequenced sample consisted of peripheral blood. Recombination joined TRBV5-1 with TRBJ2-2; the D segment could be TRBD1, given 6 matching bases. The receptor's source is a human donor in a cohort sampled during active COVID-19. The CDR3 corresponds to CASSLEGPGQPNTGELFF. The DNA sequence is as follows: TGCGCCAGCAGCTTGGAGGGCCCTGGACAGCCAAACACCGGGGAGCTGTTTTTT.